This record looks at one TCR beta chain sequence and its context. The CDR3 extends over 15 amino acids. Germline CDR1 is MNHNS and CDR2 is SASEGT. V gave up 6 bases and J gave up 1 base, with 15 bases separating them. Profiling relied on immunoSEQ multiplex PCR, and the TCRdb table lists in-frame clones only, not all of them. Found here are approximately 500,000 clones, about 88% of them singletons; the top ten hold around 0.92%. These data come from a study of blood T cell repertoires in COVID-19. Across the study: Samples representing acute and convalescent COVID-19 were sourced from the United States, Italy and Spain.

Enrollment of patients from Seattle took place during active infection, with longitudinal follow-up. The chain combines TRBV6-1 with TRBJ2-5, with D possibly being TRBD1 (6 bases). Sequencing input: peripheral blood. This receptor was identified in a man younger than 30 with COVID-19, enrolled during active disease. CDR3 DNA: TGTGCCAGCAGCTCCCACCGAGGGGGCCAAGAGACCCAGTACTTC. Protein: CASSSHRGGQETQYF.